Detailed here is one TCR beta chain. The germline CDR1 and CDR2 sequences are SGHTA and FQGNSA. Trimming shortened V by 7 bases and J by 2 bases, and 20 bases separated the two germline ends. This CDR3 is 16 amino acids long. Repertoires were generated with immunoSEQ multiplex PCR, while TCRdb's copy carries only in-frame clones and drops some. The sample has approximately 54,000 clones; roughly 89% are singletons. The entry originates in a study of T cells in localized non-small cell lung cancer. The material sequenced was peripheral blood, taken before any cancer treatment. V is TRBV7-2 and J is TRBJ1-1; no firm D call. This receptor was identified in a woman aged 35-75 years with stage I lung adenocarcinoma. The CDR3 DNA reads as TGTGCCAGCACCCGAGCGGGCGCACTCACCAACACTGAAGCTTTCTTT. It yields the protein CASTRAGALTNTEAFF.